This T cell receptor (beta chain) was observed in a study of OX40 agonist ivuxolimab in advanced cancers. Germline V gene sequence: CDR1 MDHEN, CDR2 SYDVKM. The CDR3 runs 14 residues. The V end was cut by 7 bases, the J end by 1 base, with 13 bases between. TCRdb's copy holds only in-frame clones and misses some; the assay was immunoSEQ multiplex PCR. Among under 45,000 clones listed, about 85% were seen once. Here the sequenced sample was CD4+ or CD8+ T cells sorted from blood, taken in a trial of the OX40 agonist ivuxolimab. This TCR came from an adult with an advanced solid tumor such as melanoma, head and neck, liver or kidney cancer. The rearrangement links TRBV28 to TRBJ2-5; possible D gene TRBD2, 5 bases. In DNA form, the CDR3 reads TGTGCCAGCACCTCCCTCGGGGTCCAAGAGACCCAGTACTTC. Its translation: CASTSLGVQETQYF.